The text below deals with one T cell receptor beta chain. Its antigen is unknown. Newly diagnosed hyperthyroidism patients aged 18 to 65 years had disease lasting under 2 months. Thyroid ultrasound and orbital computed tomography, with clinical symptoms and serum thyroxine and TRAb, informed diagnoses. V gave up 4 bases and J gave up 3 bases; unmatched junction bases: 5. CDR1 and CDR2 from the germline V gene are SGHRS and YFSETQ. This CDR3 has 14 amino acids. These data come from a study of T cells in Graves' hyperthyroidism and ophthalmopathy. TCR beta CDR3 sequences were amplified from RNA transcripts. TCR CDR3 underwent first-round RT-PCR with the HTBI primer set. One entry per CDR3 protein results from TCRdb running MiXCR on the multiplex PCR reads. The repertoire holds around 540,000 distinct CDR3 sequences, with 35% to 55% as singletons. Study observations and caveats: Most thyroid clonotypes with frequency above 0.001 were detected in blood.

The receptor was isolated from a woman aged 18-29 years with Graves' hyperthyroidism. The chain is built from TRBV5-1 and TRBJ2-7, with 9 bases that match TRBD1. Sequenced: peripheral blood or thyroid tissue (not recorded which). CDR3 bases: TGCGCCAGCAGCGAGGGACAGGGTGACTACGAGCAGTACTTC. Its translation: CASSEGQGDYEQYF. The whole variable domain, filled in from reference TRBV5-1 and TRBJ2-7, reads KAGVTQTPRYLIKTRGQQVTLSCSPISGHRSVSWYQQTPGQGLQFLFEYFSETQRNKGNFPGRFSGRQFSNSRSEMNVSTLELGDSALYLCASSEGQGDYEQYFGPGTRLTVT.